This TCR beta chain was profiled in a study of blood T cell repertoires in COVID-19. Study at large: Researchers got acute and convalescent COVID-19 samples from the United States, Italy and Spain. PBMCs, B-cell-depleted T cells, or T cells were the source of the cDNA or gDNA that made up the material.

J lost 4 bases, V lost 2 bases, and 4 bases had no gene match. CDR3 length: 14 residues. The V gene's germline CDR1 is PRHDT and CDR2 FYEKMQ (reference sequence). How the authors handled the data: Amplified reference gene primers provided the basis for estimating nucleated cell counts. Data came from immunoSEQ multiplex PCR; TCRdb stores just in-frame clones and leaves some out. D and trimming were read from the DNA, whereas the V and J calls and clone size are those reported in that table. The repertoire has approximately 190,000 clones, approximately 90% of them found once; the top ten carry approximately 5.5%.

The receptor was derived from a man aged 40-50 years with active or convalescent COVID-19. The sample consisted of peripheral blood. The gene calls are TRBV13 and TRBJ1-1; the match to TRBD1 covers 7 bases. CDR3 residues: CASSLFSGGTEAFF. The DNA of the CDR3 is TGTGCCAGCAGCTTATTTTCAGGGGGCACTGAAGCTTTCTTT.